This T cell receptor (beta chain) was recorded in a study of blood T cells in healthy people across ages. Broader study findings: It was found that TCR beta diversity correlated strongly with the percentage of naive T cells.

Trimming removed 2 bases from V and 1 base from J, with 12 bases in between. The germline gives CDR1 SGHRS, CDR2 YFSETQ. The CDR3 contains 15 residues. This clonotype was counted between two and nine times. The antigen remains undetermined. Alongside a J-beta primer mix, a sample-barcoded 5' primer served in a second PCR lasting about 7 to 12 cycles. MiXCR was run by TCRdb on the 5' RACE reads, yielding one entry per CDR3 protein. The sample holds 380,000 or so distinct CDR3 sequences; roughly half are singletons and the top ten take 45% to 65%. The origin of this receptor is a man between 60 and 75 years old in good health. The chain has TRBV5-1 and TRBJ1-1, with D possibly matching TRBD1 (5 bases). The specimen sequenced was blood. This chain's CDR3 is CASSFQGLENTEAFF. Written as DNA, the CDR3 is TGCGCCAGCAGCTTTCAGGGACTTGAGAACACTGAAGCTTTCTTT.